The 28 T cell receptor beta chains in this list originate from one sample, sequenced in a study of T cell responses to AZD1222 COVID-19 vaccine. Profiled with immunoSEQ multiplex PCR; TCRdb holds only in-frame clones, not every one. The sample records about 110,000 clones, approximately 92% being singletons. Sequencing was performed on peripheral blood, taken on day 0 of AZD1222 vaccination. Receptor source: an adult in good health.

V gene TRBV19 combines with J gene TRBJ1-5; 7 positions agree with TRBD1. Looked up from germline, CDR1 is LNHDA and CDR2 is SQIVND (reference sequence). The junction had 2 bases not matched to a gene; V was cut back by 1 base and J by 2 bases. This CDR3 region has 15 residues. This CDR3 reads CASSIATGGNQPQHF. DNA for the CDR3: TGTGCCAGTAGTATAGCAACAGGGGGCAATCAGCCCCAGCATTTT.

V is TRBV28 and J is TRBJ2-1; TRBD2 is a possible D gene (6 bases). V lost 5 bases and J lost 5, with 10 bases in between. CDR3 size: 13 residues. Per germline, CDR1 MDHEN and CDR2 SYDVKM. CDR3 loop: CASSSGLHNEQFF. The CDR3 coding sequence is TGTGCCAGCAGTAGCGGGCTTCACAATGAGCAGTTCTTC.

The chain joins TRBV9 to TRBJ1-2; 9 bases are shared with TRBD1. Germline lookup yields CDR1 SGDLS and CDR2 YYNGEE. V shed 1 base and J 0 bases; nucleotides not matched to a gene: 7. This CDR3 has 17 amino acids. CDR3 sequence (DNA): TGTGCCAGCAGCGTAACACCGGGACAGGGTACTAACTATGGCTACACCTTC. Its translation: CASSVTPGQGTNYGYTF.

This clone was seen a single time. In nucleotides, the CDR3 is TGTGCCAGCAGTTACTCGAACCAGCTTAATTCACCCCTCCACTTT. It encodes CASSYSNQLNSPLHF. The chain recombines TRBV6-5 with TRBJ1-6; D call uncertain. Per the germline V gene, CDR1 is MNHEY and CDR2 is SVGAGI. Trimming removed 0 bases at V and 6 bases at J, with 9 bases between. The CDR3 is made up of 15 amino acids.

The rearrangement links TRBV18 to TRBJ2-7; 8 bases fit TRBD1. Germline V CDR1 and CDR2: KGHSH, LQKENI. This CDR3 has 14 residues. J was trimmed by 0 bases and V by 5 bases; bases with no gene match: 3. CDR3 nucleotides: TGTGCCAGCTCATCACAGGGGGACTCCTACGAGCAGTACTTC. The encoded protein is CASSSQGDSYEQYF.

The chain is built from TRBV6-5 and TRBJ1-4; weak D call: TRBD1 (5 bases). Germline V gene data show CDR1 as MNHEY and CDR2 as SVGAGI. The CDR3 consists of 13 residues. Trimming took 11 bases from V and 7 from J, leaving 17 bases between them. The CDR3 reads CAAREGRGEKLFF. The CDR3 nucleotides read TGTGCCGCTAGGGAGGGGAGAGGTGAAAAACTGTTTTTT.

V is TRBV7-3 and J is TRBJ2-2; a possible D gene is TRBD2 (6 bases). Germline lookup yields CDR1 SGHTA and CDR2 FQGTGA. CDR3 size: 16 residues. V gave up 2 bases and J gave up 1 base, with 11 bases separating them. CDR3 DNA: TGTGCCAGCAGCTTAGCCGGGACTGTGAACACCGGGGAGCTGTTTTTT. This encodes CASSLAGTVNTGELFF.

This clone was seen once. This rearrangement joins TRBV29-1 to TRBJ1-2; D is unclear. This CDR3 has 13 residues. Germline V gene data show CDR1 as SQVTM and CDR2 as ANQGSEA. Trimming shortened V by 0 bases and J by 0 bases, and 5 bases separated the two germline ends. In DNA form, the CDR3 reads TGCAGCGTTGAAGAAGTCCCTAACTATGGCTACACCTTC. Translation gives CSVEEVPNYGYTF.

The chain employs TRBV3-1 (or the pseudogene TRBV3-2) and TRBJ2-7, with 7 bases that match TRBD1. The J segment lost 6 bases and the V segment lost 3 bases, leaving 11 bases of the junction unmatched. This CDR3 is 15 amino acids long. CDR1 LGHDT and CDR2 YNNKEL come from the germline V gene (reference sequence). The CDR3 coding sequence is TGTGCCAGCAGCCATGTCGGACAGGTCCGCCTCGAGCAGTACTTC. Protein: CASSHVGQVRLEQYF.

The chain links TRBV12-3 or TRBV12-4 to TRBJ2-2; D unclear. The CDR3 totals 12 residues. Trimming removed 7 bases at V and 7 bases at J, with 10 bases between. Here the CDR3 reads CASTPRYGELFF. CDR3 nucleotide sequence: TGTGCCAGCACACCGCGTTACGGGGAGCTGTTTTTT.

The chain is built from TRBV12-3 or TRBV12-4 and TRBJ1-2; the D gene is possibly TRBD1 (5 bases). CDR3 length equals 12 residues. The V end lost 10 bases, the J end lost 4 bases, and 13 bases lay between the germline ends. CDR3 sequence: CATRGRVYGYTF. The CDR3 DNA reads TGTGCCACCCGGGGGAGGGTCTATGGCTACACCTTC.

Remarks on this clone: Other DNA sequences in this specimen translate into the identical CDR3. CDR3 sequence: CASSQDRLAGGVETQYF. CDR3 coding DNA: TGCGCCAGCAGCCAAGATAGACTAGCGGGAGGAGTAGAGACCCAGTACTTC. The V and J genes are TRBV4-3 and TRBJ2-5; the match to TRBD2 covers 13 bases. This CDR3 region has 17 residues. Trimming cost V 0 bases and J 4 bases; bases outside gene matches: 5. Germline values: CDR1 LGHNA, CDR2 YSLEER.

Here the CDR3 reads CASSLTGAVGKNEKLFF. The CDR3 region has the DNA TGTGCCAGTAGTCTCACAGGGGCCGTCGGGAAGAATGAAAAACTGTTTTTT. The V gene is TRBV19, the J gene TRBJ1-4; 7 bases align to TRBD1. Germline CDR1 reads LNHDA; CDR2 reads SQIVND (reference sequence). This CDR3 has 17 residues. The J segment lost 5 bases and the V segment lost 5 bases, leaving 14 bases of the junction unmatched.

V usage is TRBV24-1 and J usage is TRBJ2-2; 9 positions agree with TRBD1. Losses at the gene ends were 1 base for V and 5 bases for J; bases not matched to a gene: 7. Germline V lookup: CDR1 KGHDR, CDR2 SFDVKD. This CDR3 region has 17 residues. In nucleotides, the CDR3 is TGTGCCACCAGTGATTTTGGGGACAGGGTTCGTACCGGGGAGCTGTTTTTT. It is translated as CATSDFGDRVRTGELFF.

The chain couples TRBV15 to TRBJ2-7; TRBD2 matches at 8 bases. J lost 3 bases, V lost 11 bases, and 12 bases had no gene match. Germline lookup yields CDR1 LNHNV and CDR2 YYDKDF (reference sequence). This CDR3 is 14 amino acids long. This chain's CDR3 is CASGSGSGNYEQYF. DNA for the CDR3: TGTGCCTCCGGATCGGGTAGCGGGAACTACGAGCAGTACTTC.

CDR3 sequence reads: CASSAPNYGYTF. CDR3 in DNA: TGTGCCAGCAGCGCCCCGAATTATGGCTACACCTTC. The V gene is TRBV11-2, the J gene TRBJ1-2; no firm D call. Germline CDR1 reads SGHAT; CDR2 reads FQNNGV. The CDR3 covers 12 residues. The V end lost 5 bases, the J end lost 5 bases, and 9 bases lay between the germline ends.

The chain has TRBV4-1 and TRBJ2-1, with 8 bases fitting TRBD2. Germline V gives CDR1 MGHRA, CDR2 YSYEKL. V was pared by 5 bases and J by 5 bases, with 5 bases of the junction left unmatched. This CDR3 region has 14 residues. The DNA for the CDR3 is TGCGCCAGCAGCGGAACGGGGGGGAACAATGAGCAGTTCTTC. It codes for CASSGTGGNNEQFF.

The chain employs TRBV27 and TRBJ1-5; 8 positions agree with TRBD1. Trimming removed 4 bases from V and 2 bases from J; junction bases left unmatched: 1. Germline V lookup: CDR1 MNHEY, CDR2 SMNVEV (reference sequence). This CDR3 has 14 amino acids. CDR3: CASSSDRGNQPQHF. As DNA, the CDR3 is TGTGCCAGCAGTTCGGACAGGGGCAATCAGCCCCAGCATTTT.

V gene TRBV28 combines with J gene TRBJ1-2; possible D gene TRBD1, 6 bases. This CDR3 comprises 15 residues. Germline values: CDR1 MDHEN, CDR2 SYDVKM. The V and J ends lost 3 bases and 2 bases respectively, with 13 bases between them. Written as DNA, the CDR3 is TGTGCCAGCAGTTTTGGACAGCTTAGAAACTATGGCTACACCTTC. This sequence encodes CASSFGQLRNYGYTF.

CDR3 in DNA: TGTGCCAGTAGTTCCTTGGCGCCTCAAGGGGTATCTGGAAACACCATATATTTT. This gives the protein CASSSLAPQGVSGNTIYF. The chain recombines TRBV19 with TRBJ1-3; D is possibly TRBD1 (5 bases). Germline values: CDR1 LNHDA, CDR2 SQIVND (reference sequence). The CDR3 covers 18 residues. V was pared by 5 bases and J by 1 base, with 21 bases between.

The chain joins TRBV29-1 to TRBJ2-5; 8 nucleotides line up with TRBD2. CDR3 length: 13 residues. The junction had 1 base not matched to a gene; V was cut back by 2 bases and J by 2 bases. Germline CDR1 and CDR2: SQVTM and ANQGSEA. Written as DNA, the CDR3 is TGCAGCGTTGAACCTAGCGGGCAAGAGACCCAGTACTTC. Residues: CSVEPSGQETQYF.

This clone has just one count. DNA of the CDR3: TGTGCCAGCAGCAGCCCGGGACAGGGGACTGGAAACACCATATATTTT. Amino acid sequence: CASSSPGQGTGNTIYF. The V gene is TRBV9, the J gene TRBJ1-3; 10 bases fit TRBD1. V shed 4 bases and J 2 bases; nucleotides not matched to a gene: 6. The length of the CDR3 is 16 residues. Germline V gene lookup returns CDR1 SGDLS and CDR2 YYNGEE.

The chain employs TRBV20-1 and TRBJ1-6; 7 bases align to TRBD1. There are 14 residues in the CDR3. With 5 bases clipped from V and 9 bases from J, the junction kept 10 bases outside the gene matches. The germline V gene encodes CDR1 DFQATT and CDR2 SNEGSKA (reference sequence). Here the CDR3 reads CSAGDRAKISPLHF. In DNA form, the CDR3 reads TGCAGTGCTGGTGACAGGGCAAAGATTTCACCCCTCCACTTT.

The chain recombines TRBV27 with TRBJ2-3; 7 bases are shared with TRBD2. The CDR3 spans 15 residues. The junction had 7 bases not matched to a gene; V was cut back by 5 bases and J by 2 bases. Per germline, CDR1 MNHEY and CDR2 SMNVEV (reference sequence). This CDR3 reads CASSPERGITDTQYF. The CDR3 DNA is TGTGCCAGCAGTCCCGAGCGGGGCATCACAGATACGCAGTATTTT.

This clone has only a few counts. The rearrangement joins TRBV7-8 to TRBJ1-5; TRBD1 might be the D (6 bases). Trimming took 2 bases from V and 5 from J, leaving 13 bases between them. The CDR3 is 15 residues long. CDR1 is SGHVS, CDR2 FQNEAQ, per germline. CDR3 protein: CASSLRTGPDQPQHF. CDR3 DNA: TGTGCCAGCAGCTTACGAACAGGGCCTGATCAGCCCCAGCATTTT.

The chain recombines TRBV7-2 with TRBJ1-2; perhaps TRBD1 as D (5 bases). Trimming took off 4 bases at V and 8 bases at J, with 14 bases between the two ends. Germline V gives CDR1 SGHTA, CDR2 FQGNSA. The CDR3 covers 13 residues. CDR3 nucleotide sequence: TGTGCCAGCAGCTCGTACAGGTCCCTGGGCTACACCTTC. Its translation is CASSSYRSLGYTF. The whole variable domain, filled in from reference TRBV7-2 and TRBJ1-2, reads GAGVSQSPSNKVTEKGKDVELRCDPISGHTALYWYRQSLGQGLEFLIYFQGNSAPDKSGLPSDRFSAERTGGSVSTLTIQRTQQEDSAVYLCASSSYRSLGYTFGSGTRLTVV.

The chain uses TRBV7-2 and TRBJ2-5, with TRBD2 identical over 7 bases. This CDR3 comprises 14 residues. Looked up from germline, CDR1 is SGHTA and CDR2 is FQGNSA. J lost 0 bases, V lost 3 bases, and 1 base had no gene match. CDR3 bases: TGTGCCAGCAGCTTCGGGGGGAACCAAGAGACCCAGTACTTC. This codes for CASSFGGNQETQYF.

V gene TRBV12-3 or TRBV12-4 combines with J gene TRBJ1-6; D is unresolved. CDR3 length: 13 amino acids. Deletions cut 5 bases from V and 9 bases from J, with 11 bases between. CDR3 in amino acids: CASSPGRSSPLHF. CDR3 in DNA: TGTGCCAGCAGTCCCGGTCGGAGTTCACCCCTCCACTTT.